At least ten counts were recorded for the clone carrying this TCR beta chain. Germline V lookup: CDR1 ENHRY, CDR2 SYGVKD. CDR3 length: 15 amino acids. Trimming pared 0 bases from V and 5 bases from J, leaving 13 bases between. An absence of ophthalmopathy progression within 18 months meant stable Graves' hyperthyroidism. For the diagnoses, clinical symptoms, serum thyroxine and TRAb, thyroid ultrasound and orbital computed tomography were used. The sample is drawn from a study of T cells in Graves' hyperthyroidism and ophthalmopathy. Amplified regions were TCR beta CDR3 sequences from RNA transcripts. HTBI primers drove first-round RT-PCR of the TCR CDR3. TCRdb ran MiXCR on the multiplex PCR reads and lists one entry per CDR3 protein. The data contain about 840,000 distinct CDR3 sequences, roughly 40% of them singletons.

The chain joins TRBV10-3 to TRBJ2-5; weak D call: TRBD1 (5 bases). Material: blood. The clonotype was recovered from a man aged 18 to 29 with Graves' hyperthyroidism. CDR3 region: CAISESSMAGETQYF. The CDR3 nucleotides read TGTGCCATCAGTGAGTCGAGCATGGCAGGGGAGACCCAGTACTTC.